This T cell receptor beta chain appears in the sequencing data of a study of technical replicates of blood from a few donors. Some clones are missing from TCRdb's copy, which holds only in-frame ones; the method was immunoSEQ multiplex PCR. Of 90,000 to 100,000 clones listed, less than 95% were seen once; the top ten hold 0.25% to 0.35%. The CDR3 has 16 residues. V dropped 0 bases and J dropped 2 bases, with 13 bases sitting between them. Germline CDR1 is SGHTA and CDR2 is FQGTGA. The genes are TRBV7-3 and TRBJ1-1, with unresolved D. Sequencing input: T cells isolated from PBMCs. The sequence came from a human donor in good health. The CDR3 reads CASSLTPVAPNTEAFF. CDR3 nucleotide sequence: TGTGCCAGCAGCTTAACTCCCGTTGCGCCTAACACTGAAGCTTTCTTT. The variable domain in full, completed from reference TRBV7-3 and TRBJ1-1, reads GAGVSQTPSNKVTEKGKYVELRCDPISGHTALYWYRQSLGQGPEFLIYFQGTGAADDSGLPNDRFFAVRPEGSVSTLKIQRTERGDSAVYLCASSLTPVAPNTEAFFGQGTRLTVV.